This entry lists 20 T cell receptor beta chains sequenced from one sample in a study of response to subunit inactivated influenza vaccine. Via MiXCR, TCRdb re-called the RT-PCR reads, giving one row per CDR3 protein. This table has hundreds of thousands of distinct CDR3 sequences, around 13% appearing once. Sample: PBMCs from blood, taken around 15 days before vaccination. The receptor source for this set is a man aged 45-65 years who received an inactivated influenza vaccine.

This clonotype has just a few counts. The chain carries TRBV7-9 and TRBJ2-2; TRBD2 matches at 8 bases. Trimming at V came to 6 bases and at J to 3 bases, leaving 3 bases not matched to a gene. Germline assignment: CDR1 SEHNR and CDR2 FQNEAQ (reference sequence). This CDR3 is built from 14 residues. Here the CDR3 reads CASSQLADTGELFF. The CDR3 bases are TGTGCCAGCAGTCAACTAGCGGACACCGGGGAGCTGTTTTTT.

This clonotype showed up just a few times. The chain joins TRBV28 to TRBJ2-6; the D call may be TRBD1 or TRBD2 (5 bases each). The CDR3 runs 13 residues. V was clipped by 5 bases and J by 6 bases, with 8 bases between them. CDR1 is MDHEN and CDR2 is SYDVKM in the germline V gene. CDR3 DNA: TGTGCCAGCAGTGGGGGTTTGGCCAACGTCCTGACTTTC. Its protein is CASSGGLANVLTF.

CDR3 DNA: TGTGCCAGCGGTTTCCCATGGGACAGGGCGCAGTATTTT. Encoded protein: CASGFPWDRAQYF. The rearrangement uses TRBV11-2 and TRBJ2-3; 9 nucleotides agree with TRBD1. Per the germline V gene, CDR1 is SGHAT and CDR2 is FQNNGV. CDR3 length: 13 amino acids. The junction had 10 bases not matched to a gene; V was cut back by 8 bases and J by 10 bases.

This clonotype came up a few times. The J gene is TRBJ2-2, the V gene TRBV20-1; 7 bases align to TRBD2. Germline CDR1 reads DFQATT; CDR2 reads SNEGSKA (reference sequence). J was trimmed by 3 bases and V by 7 bases; bases with no gene match: 8. This CDR3 region has 14 residues. The CDR3 sequence is CSVAGPTDTGELFF. CDR3 nucleotide sequence: TGCAGTGTAGCGGGTCCGACGGACACCGGGGAGCTGTTTTTT.

The chain links TRBV7-2 to TRBJ2-3, with 10 bases that match TRBD2. The J segment lost 3 bases and the V segment lost 6 bases, leaving 6 bases of the junction unmatched. CDR3 length equals 15 residues. CDR1 and CDR2 from the germline V gene are SGHTA and FQGNSA. DNA for the CDR3: TGTGCCAGCAGGCAGCTAGCGGGGGATACAGATACGCAGTATTTT. Translated: CASRQLAGDTDTQYF. Combining the CDR3 with reference TRBV7-2 and TRBJ2-3 gives the whole variable domain GAGVSQSPSNKVTEKGKDVELRCDPISGHTALYWYRQSLGQGLEFLIYFQGNSAPDKSGLPSDRFSAERTGGSVSTLTIQRTQQEDSAVYLCASRQLAGDTDTQYFGPGTRLTVL.

The genes are TRBV6-2 or TRBV6-3 and TRBJ2-7, with 9 positions matching TRBD2. J was trimmed by 4 bases and V by 6 bases; bases with no gene match: 13. The CDR3 totals 16 residues. Germline CDR1 reads MNHEY; CDR2 reads SVGEGT. CDR3 residues: CASSRSLSGRIYEQYF. The DNA for the CDR3 is TGTGCCAGCAGCCGGAGCCTCAGCGGGAGGATTTACGAGCAGTACTTC.

This clonotype was seen a handful of times. The chain employs TRBV5-1 and TRBJ1-2; D perhaps matches TRBD1 (6 bases). V lost 0 bases and J 5 bases, leaving 11 bases between the germline ends. The CDR3 has 14 amino acids. Germline V gene lookup returns CDR1 SGHRS and CDR2 YFSETQ. CDR3 sequence: CASSLEGGVYGYTF. For the CDR3, the DNA is TGCGCCAGCAGCTTGGAGGGGGGTGTGTATGGCTACACCTTC. The full variable domain, its missing parts supplied by reference TRBV5-1 and TRBJ1-2, is KAGVTQTPRYLIKTRGQQVTLSCSPISGHRSVSWYQQTPGQGLQFLFEYFSETQRNKGNFPGRFSGRQFSNSRSEMNVSTLELGDSALYLCASSLEGGVYGYTFGSGTRLTVV.

The chain carries TRBV10-3 and TRBJ2-5; either TRBD1 or TRBD2 may supply D (6 bases each). The V and J ends lost 6 bases and 1 base respectively, with 12 bases between them. This CDR3 is 14 amino acids long. Germline CDR1 and CDR2: ENHRY and SYGVKD. The CDR3 reads CAIRPGGSQETQYF. The CDR3, as DNA: TGTGCCATCAGACCCGGGGGCTCCCAAGAGACCCAGTACTTC.

This clonotype was counted between two and nine times. The chain carries TRBV28 and TRBJ2-5; D unclear. The germline V gene encodes CDR1 MDHEN and CDR2 SYDVKM. The ends were cut back, 3 bases at V and 8 bases at J, with 13 bases in the middle. This CDR3 has 13 amino acids. The CDR3 protein is CASSFVGWDTQYF. CDR3 bases: TGTGCCAGCAGTTTTGTGGGATGGGATACCCAGTACTTC.

This clonotype was observed a handful of times. This chain uses TRBV12-3 or TRBV12-4 with TRBJ1-6; D might be TRBD1 (5 bases). The CDR3 is made up of 14 amino acids. The V and J ends lost 6 bases and 10 bases respectively, with 16 bases between them. CDR3 protein: CASRPQGRESPLHF. In DNA, the CDR3 is TGTGCCAGCAGACCTCAGGGTAGAGAATCACCCCTCCACTTT.

This clonotype has a handful of counts. The rearrangement links TRBV29-1 to TRBJ2-2, with D tentatively TRBD1 (6 bases). V lost 5 bases and J 8 bases, leaving 12 bases between the germline ends. CDR1 is SQVTM and CDR2 is ANQGSEA in the germline V gene. This CDR3 is built from 12 residues. DNA of the CDR3: TGCAGCGTTACCACAGGGCTGGGGGAGCTGTTTTTT. It specifies CSVTTGLGELFF.

The rearrangement joins TRBV20-1 to TRBJ2-5; 9 positions match TRBD2. V lost 6 bases and J lost 4; bases outside the gene matches: 9. The CDR3 runs to 14 residues. Germline CDR1 DFQATT, CDR2 SNEGSKA (reference sequence). The CDR3 reads CSAKLAGFLETQYF. In nucleotides, the CDR3 is TGCAGTGCGAAACTAGCGGGCTTCTTAGAGACCCAGTACTTC.

This clonotype was counted only a few times. The genes are TRBV20-1 and TRBJ2-1; no reliable D call. There are 14 residues in the CDR3. The V gene's germline CDR1 is DFQATT and CDR2 SNEGSKA (reference sequence). V lost 0 bases, J lost 0 bases, and 6 bases lay in between. CDR3: CSARDPSSYNEQFF. Here the CDR3 DNA reads TGCAGTGCTAGAGACCCGAGCTCCTACAATGAGCAGTTCTTC.

In its sample, this clonotype was seen a few times. The CDR3 is CASSLASGRTTDTQYF. The CDR3 DNA follows: TGTGCCAGCAGCTTAGCTTCCGGACGTACCACAGATACGCAGTATTTT. The chain joins TRBV7-9 to TRBJ2-3; D is unresolved. Germline V lookup: CDR1 SEHNR, CDR2 FQNEAQ (reference sequence). V was pared by 0 bases and J by 2 bases, with 12 bases between. The CDR3 consists of 16 residues.

This clonotype was counted a few times. The CDR3 is CASSPLGGIRGTDTQYF. DNA for the CDR3: TGTGCCAGCAGCCCTTTAGGAGGCATCCGGGGCACAGATACGCAGTATTTT. The chain carries TRBV3-1 and TRBJ2-3; D perhaps matches TRBD2 (5 bases). The CDR3 runs to 17 residues. V was cut by 4 bases and J by 1 base, with 18 bases left in between. In germline, CDR1 is LGHDT, CDR2 YNNKEL (reference sequence).

The chain employs TRBV30 and TRBJ1-5; D may be TRBD1 (5 bases). The CDR3 runs 14 residues. CDR1 and CDR2 from the germline V gene are GTSNPN and SVGIG (reference sequence). V dropped 0 bases and J dropped 4 bases, with 10 bases sitting between them. The CDR3 coding sequence is TGTGCCTGGAGTGTATTTGGGGGGAATCAGCCCCAGCATTTT. The encoded protein is CAWSVFGGNQPQHF.

The chain recombines TRBV28 with TRBJ2-3, with 13 positions matching TRBD2. CDR1 is MDHEN, CDR2 SYDVKM, per germline. There are 17 residues in the CDR3. V gave up 7 bases and J gave up 10 bases; unmatched junction bases: 17. DNA for the CDR3: TGTGCCAGCATCGGAACAGGACTAGCGGGGGCCATGGGTGCGCAGTATTTT. This sequence encodes CASIGTGLAGAMGAQYF.

The V and J genes are TRBV10-3 and TRBJ2-2; 7 positions match TRBD2. Germline V CDR1 and CDR2: ENHRY, SYGVKD. V trimming: 2 bases; J trimming: 1 base; junction bases outside the gene matches: 1. The CDR3 consists of 15 residues. CDR3 residues: CAISEKRGNTGELFF. The CDR3, as DNA: TGTGCCATCAGTGAGAAGCGGGGGAACACCGGGGAGCTGTTTTTT.

This chain joins TRBV12-3 or TRBV12-4 and TRBJ1-2, with no clear D. The V gene lost 1 base and the J gene lost 8 bases, with 11 bases spanning the gap. The CDR3 consists of 13 residues. The DNA of the CDR3 is TGTGCCAGCAGTTTAGGCCAGGTAAAAGGCTACACCTTC. Residues: CASSLGQVKGYTF.

This clonotype appeared many times. CDR3 residues: CATQNPGQTHNEQFF. CDR3 coding DNA: TGTGCCACCCAAAACCCGGGACAGACCCACAATGAGCAGTTCTTC. The genes are TRBV10-3 and TRBJ2-1, with 7 bases identical to TRBD1. The trim removed 10 bases at V and 5 bases at J, leaving 14 bases unmatched. CDR1 is ENHRY and CDR2 is SYGVKD in the germline V gene. CDR3 length equals 15 residues.